This TCR beta chain was observed in a study of blood T cell repertoires in COVID-19. Study in general: Researchers got acute and convalescent COVID-19 samples from the United States, Italy and Spain. Sources were T cells, B-cell-depleted T cells, or PBMCs; the material itself was cDNA or gDNA.

Source study methods: Amplification of reference gene primers was used by the study to estimate nucleated cell counts. Assay: immunoSEQ multiplex PCR; the TCRdb copy retains only in-frame clones and omits some. The D gene and trimming were derived from the DNA, and the V and J assignments and clone size from that table. The profile covers 120,000 to 150,000 clones, with 65% to 80% appearing a single time and around 13% taken by the ten largest. The CDR3 loop spans 15 amino acids. Trimming removed 2 bases at V and 1 base at J, with 12 bases between. CDR1 is MDHEN and CDR2 is SYDVKM in the germline V gene.

V usage is TRBV28 and J usage is TRBJ2-7, with TRBD1 as a possible D gene (6 bases). This TCR came from a man aged 80 or over with acute or convalescent COVID-19. The sample consisted of peripheral blood. CDR3 in DNA: TGTGCCAGCAGTTTAGGGGGCGCCAGGTCCTACGAGCAGTACTTC. Its translation is CASSLGGARSYEQYF.